The 10 T cell receptor beta chains below were found in one sample sequenced in a study of T cells after posttransplantation cyclophosphamide. Busulfan-fludarabine conditioning, marrow transplant, and cyclophosphamide on days +3 and +4 were administered. Method: immunoSEQ multiplex PCR; TCRdb's copy keeps in-frame clones and lacks some. The profile shows approximately 20,000 clones, roughly 87% of them singletons. The source was PBMCs, collected after allogeneic stem cell transplant with posttransplant cyclophosphamide. The receptors derive from a female patient between 35 and 55 years old who received an allogeneic stem cell transplant from a related donor, was CMV-positive, and had no GVHD. Some T cells may have originated in the graft donor.

The chain carries TRBV7-8 and TRBJ2-1; TRBD2 aligns across 13 bases. Trimming cost V 5 bases and J 10 bases; bases outside gene matches: 11. The CDR3 spans 16 residues. Germline loops: CDR1 SGHVS, CDR2 FQNEAQ. The CDR3 bases are TGTGCCAGCAGCCCCCGCACTAGCGGGAGGGCCATGGAGCAGTTCTTC. Amino acid sequence: CASSPRTSGRAMEQFF.

The chain has TRBV18 and TRBJ2-3; 13 bases agree with TRBD2. Germline V gene data show CDR1 as KGHSH and CDR2 as LQKENI. J was trimmed by 5 bases and V by 3 bases; bases with no gene match: 2. The CDR3 totals 15 residues. The CDR3 sequence: CASSPRLAGGDTQYF. The CDR3 bases are TGTGCCAGCTCACCCCGACTAGCGGGGGGAGATACGCAGTATTTT.

This chain joins TRBV6-5 and TRBJ2-5, with TRBD2 matching over 8 bases. Germline V gene data show CDR1 as MNHEY and CDR2 as SVGAGI. The junction had 6 bases not matched to a gene; V was cut back by 5 bases and J by 4 bases. The CDR3 spans 14 residues. CDR3 DNA: TGTGCCAGCAGTACCAGGACTAGCCGAGAGACCCAGTACTTC. The encoded protein is CASSTRTSRETQYF.

The chain combines TRBV5-6 with TRBJ2-7; D is unclear. Germline V gene lookup returns CDR1 SGHDT and CDR2 YYEEEE. The V and J ends lost 0 bases and 0 bases respectively, with 4 bases between them. The CDR3 covers 13 residues. DNA of the CDR3: TGTGCCAGCAGCTTGGGTAGCTCCTACGAGCAGTACTTC. Translation: CASSLGSSYEQYF.

The CDR3 region has the DNA TGTGCCTGGAGGAGACAGATCACCGGGGAGCTGTTTTTT. This encodes CAWRRQITGELFF. The chain couples TRBV30 to TRBJ2-2; tentatively, D is TRBD1 (5 bases). This CDR3 comprises 13 residues. Trimming took off 3 bases at V and 4 bases at J, with 9 bases between the two ends. Germline V gene lookup returns CDR1 GTSNPN and CDR2 SVGIG (reference sequence).

The chain links TRBV6-5 to TRBJ2-5; 7 bases are a match to TRBD2. With the DNA end fitting TRBJ2-7 better, the J assignment may be wrong. CDR1 and CDR2 from the germline V gene are MNHEY and SVGAGI. The CDR3 contains 16 residues. CDR3 nucleotide sequence: TGTGCCAGCAGTTACTCTCGGGGGAGGGCCACTTACGAGCAGTACTTC. Translating gives CASSYSRGRATYEQYF.

The V and J genes are TRBV5-4 and TRBJ1-2, with D unclear. Trimming stripped 2 bases from V and 5 bases from J, with 7 bases between. The CDR3 contains 12 residues. CDR1 is SGHNT, CDR2 YYREEE, per germline (reference sequence). The CDR3 loop is CASSFSGYGYTF. Written as DNA, the CDR3 is TGTGCCAGCAGCTTCTCGGGGTATGGCTACACCTTC.

This sequence joins TRBV6-6 and TRBJ2-7, with D tentatively TRBD1 (5 bases). The CDR3 contains 13 residues. The V end was cut by 8 bases, the J end by 2 bases, with 13 bases between. Germline V gene lookup returns CDR1 MNHNY and CDR2 SVGAGI (reference sequence). CDR3 nucleotides: TGTGCCAGCGAACCCGACAGTACCTACGAGCAGTACTTC. As protein: CASEPDSTYEQYF.

The J gene is TRBJ2-7, the V gene TRBV18; TRBD2 matches 9 bases. J was trimmed by 1 base and V by 3 bases; bases with no gene match: 1. The CDR3 length is 14 residues. Germline CDR1 reads KGHSH; CDR2 reads LQKENI. CDR3 bases: TGTGCCAGCTCACCGACTAGCGGTTCCTACGAGCAGTACTTC. This gives the protein CASSPTSGSYEQYF.

V usage is TRBV7-8 and J usage is TRBJ1-5; D remains unclear. CDR3 length equals 15 residues. With 1 base removed from V and 3 bases from J, the gap between germline ends came to 10 bases. Germline V gene data show CDR1 as SGHVS and CDR2 as FQNEAQ. CDR3: CASSLGRGPNQPQHF. DNA of the CDR3: TGTGCCAGCAGCTTAGGGCGCGGTCCCAATCAGCCCCAGCATTTT.